A single TCR beta chain is shown here with its context. Its specificity is unknown. The sample is drawn from a study of cytomegalovirus exposure and HLA in healthy donors. Study context: Falling in the Caucasian-associated ancestry cluster were about four fifths of under 500 genotyped donors. Points from the study as a whole: Several V segments, TRBV6-2 and TRBV6-3 among them, could not be told apart and were dropped. The CMV antigen specificity of a few CMV-associated chains was confirmed through in vitro analysis.

A multiplex PCR was run with 60 Vbeta primers and 13 Jbeta primers. Using immunoSEQ multiplex PCR, the repertoire was profiled, and TCRdb retains in-frame clones only, with some absent. The table shows 95,000 to 100,000 clones, with about 80% occurring only once. Germline V lookup: CDR1 MNHNS, CDR2 SASEGT. The CDR3 sequence is 14 residues long. Trimming removed 6 bases from V and 7 bases from J, with 16 bases in between. The sequenced sample consisted of PBMCs. The chain joins TRBV6-1 to TRBJ1-5; no clear D gene. This receptor was identified in a man aged 35 to 55 in good health and CMV-seronegative. The CDR3 region has the DNA TGTGCCAGCAGCGTCGGCCTCATCGGGCAGCCCCAGCATTTT. Translating gives CASSVGLIGQPQHF.